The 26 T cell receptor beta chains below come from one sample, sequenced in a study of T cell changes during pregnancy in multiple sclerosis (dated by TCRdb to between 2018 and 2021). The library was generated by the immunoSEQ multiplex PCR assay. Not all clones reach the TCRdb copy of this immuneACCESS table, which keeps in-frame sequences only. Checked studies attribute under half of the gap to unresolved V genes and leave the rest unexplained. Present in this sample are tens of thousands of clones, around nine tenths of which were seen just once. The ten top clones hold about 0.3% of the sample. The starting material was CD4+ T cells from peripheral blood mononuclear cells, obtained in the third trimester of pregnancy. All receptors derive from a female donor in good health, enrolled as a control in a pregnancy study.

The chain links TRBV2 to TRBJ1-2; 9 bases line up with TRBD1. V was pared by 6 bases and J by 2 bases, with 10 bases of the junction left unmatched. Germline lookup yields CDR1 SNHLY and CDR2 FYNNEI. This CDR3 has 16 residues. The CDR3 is CASRRTGARGNYGYTF. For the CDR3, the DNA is TGTGCCAGCAGACGGACAGGGGCACGCGGGAACTATGGCTACACCTTC.

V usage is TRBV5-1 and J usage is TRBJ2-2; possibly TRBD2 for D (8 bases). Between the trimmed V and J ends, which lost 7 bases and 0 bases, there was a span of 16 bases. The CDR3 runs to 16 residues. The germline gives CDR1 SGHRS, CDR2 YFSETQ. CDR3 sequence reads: CASASGGTANTGELFF. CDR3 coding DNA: TGCGCCAGCGCGTCGGGGGGGACAGCGAACACCGGGGAGCTGTTTTTT.

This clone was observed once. The CDR3 region is CASSRGGQGNTEAFF. In DNA form, the CDR3 reads TGCGCCAGCAGCCGCGGGGGACAGGGAAACACTGAAGCTTTCTTT. This chain links TRBV5-1 with TRBJ1-1; 9 nucleotides match TRBD1. Germline lookup yields CDR1 SGHRS and CDR2 YFSETQ. Trimming cost V 4 bases and J 2 bases; bases outside gene matches: 6. This CDR3 spans 15 amino acids.

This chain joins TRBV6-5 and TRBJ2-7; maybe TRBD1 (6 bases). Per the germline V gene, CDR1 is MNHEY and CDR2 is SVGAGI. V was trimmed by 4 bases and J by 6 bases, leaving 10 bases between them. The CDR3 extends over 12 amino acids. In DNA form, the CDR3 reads TGTGCCAGCAGTTCAACAGGGACCGAGCAGTACTTC. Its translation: CASSSTGTEQYF.

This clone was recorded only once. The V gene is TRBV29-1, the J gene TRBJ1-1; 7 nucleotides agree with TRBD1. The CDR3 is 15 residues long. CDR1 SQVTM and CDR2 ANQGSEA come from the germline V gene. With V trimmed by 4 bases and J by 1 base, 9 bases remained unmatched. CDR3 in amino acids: CSVGVVQGRNTEAFF. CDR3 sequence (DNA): TGCAGCGTTGGGGTAGTACAGGGGAGGAACACTGAAGCTTTCTTT.

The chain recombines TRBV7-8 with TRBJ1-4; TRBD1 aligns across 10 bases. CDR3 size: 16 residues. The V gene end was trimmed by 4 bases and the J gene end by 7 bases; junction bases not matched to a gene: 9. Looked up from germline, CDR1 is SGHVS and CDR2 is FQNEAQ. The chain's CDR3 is CASSSSRQGAGEKLFF. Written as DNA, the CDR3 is TGTGCCAGCAGCTCAAGTCGACAGGGGGCCGGTGAAAAACTGTTTTTT. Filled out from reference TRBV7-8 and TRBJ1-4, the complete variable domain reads GAGVSQSPRYKVAKRGQDVALRCDPISGHVSLFWYQQALGQGPEFLTYFQNEAQLDKSGLPSDRFFAERPEGSVSTLKIQRTQQEDSAVYLCASSSSRQGAGEKLFFGSGTQLSVL.

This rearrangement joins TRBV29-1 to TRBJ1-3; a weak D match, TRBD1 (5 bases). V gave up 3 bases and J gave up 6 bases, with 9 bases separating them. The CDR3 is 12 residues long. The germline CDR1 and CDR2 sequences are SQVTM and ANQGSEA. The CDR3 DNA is TGCAGCGTTGACGTCAGGGAAAACACCATATATTTT. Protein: CSVDVRENTIYF.

For the CDR3, the DNA is TGTGCCAGCAGTATCCGAGTCGGACTAGCGGGGAGTTATTACGAGCAGTACTTC. Its protein product is CASSIRVGLAGSYYEQYF. The V gene is TRBV27, the J gene TRBJ2-7; the match to TRBD2 covers 12 bases. With V trimmed by 5 bases and J by 4 bases, 15 bases remained unmatched. The CDR3 contains 18 residues. Looked up from germline, CDR1 is MNHEY and CDR2 is SMNVEV (reference sequence).

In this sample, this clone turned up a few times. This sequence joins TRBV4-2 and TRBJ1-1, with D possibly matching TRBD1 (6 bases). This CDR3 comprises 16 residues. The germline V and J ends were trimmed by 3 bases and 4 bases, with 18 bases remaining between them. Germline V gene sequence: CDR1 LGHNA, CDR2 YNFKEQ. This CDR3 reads CASSQVLQGHFTEAFF. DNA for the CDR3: TGTGCCAGCAGCCAGGTCTTACAGGGACATTTCACTGAAGCTTTCTTT.

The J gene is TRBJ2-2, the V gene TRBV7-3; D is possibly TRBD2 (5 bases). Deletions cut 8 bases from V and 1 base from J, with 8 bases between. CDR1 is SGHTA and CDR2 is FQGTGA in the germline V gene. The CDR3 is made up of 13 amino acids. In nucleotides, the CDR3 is TGTGCCAGCGCCGAGGGGAACACCGGGGAGCTGTTTTTT. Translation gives CASAEGNTGELFF.

The CDR3 loop is CASSLDTNYGYTF. In nucleotides, the CDR3 is TGTGCCAGCAGCTTAGATACAAACTATGGCTACACCTTC. This chain links TRBV7-2 with TRBJ1-2, with D hard to call. The CDR3 totals 13 residues. Trimming took 1 base from V and 2 from J, leaving 5 bases between them. From germline, CDR1 is SGHTA and CDR2 FQGNSA. The variable domain in full, completed from reference TRBV7-2 and TRBJ1-2, reads GAGVSQSPSNKVTEKGKDVELRCDPISGHTALYWYRQSLGQGLEFLIYFQGNSAPDKSGLPSDRFSAERTGGSVSTLTIQRTQQEDSAVYLCASSLDTNYGYTFGSGTRLTVV.

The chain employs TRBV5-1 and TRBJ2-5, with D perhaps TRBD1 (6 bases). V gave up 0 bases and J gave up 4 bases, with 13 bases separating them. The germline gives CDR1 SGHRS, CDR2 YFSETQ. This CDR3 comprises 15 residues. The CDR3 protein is CASSLGADRIETQYF. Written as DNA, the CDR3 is TGCGCCAGCAGCTTGGGCGCAGACAGGATAGAGACCCAGTACTTC.

The CDR3 here is CASSPQGVSYEQYF. CDR3 nucleotides: TGTGCCAGCAGCCCACAGGGGGTCTCCTACGAGCAGTACTTC. The chain has TRBV5-6 and TRBJ2-7; TRBD1 matches at 8 bases. After removal of 4 bases from V and 0 bases from J, the junction contained 3 bases not matched to a gene. Germline V gene lookup returns CDR1 SGHDT and CDR2 YYEEEE. The CDR3 has 14 residues.

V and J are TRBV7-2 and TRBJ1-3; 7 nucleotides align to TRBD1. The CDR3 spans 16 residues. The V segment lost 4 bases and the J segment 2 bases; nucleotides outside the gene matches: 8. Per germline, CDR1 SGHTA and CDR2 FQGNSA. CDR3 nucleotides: TGTGCCAGCAGCTACTCCAGGGGGGCGGCTGGAAACACCATATATTTT. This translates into CASSYSRGAAGNTIYF.

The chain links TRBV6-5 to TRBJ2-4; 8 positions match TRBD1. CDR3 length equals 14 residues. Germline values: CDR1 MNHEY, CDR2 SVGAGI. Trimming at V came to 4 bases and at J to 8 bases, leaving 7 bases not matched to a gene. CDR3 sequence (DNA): TGTGCCAGCAGTTTCGGACAGGGAACGTACATTCAGTACTTC. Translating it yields CASSFGQGTYIQYF.

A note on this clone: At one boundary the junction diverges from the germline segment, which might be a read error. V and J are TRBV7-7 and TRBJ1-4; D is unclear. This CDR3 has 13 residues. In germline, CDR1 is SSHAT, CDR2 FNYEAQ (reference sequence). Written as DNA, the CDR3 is TGTGCTAGCAGCCCGGACTACGGTGAAAAACTGTTTTTT. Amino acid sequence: CASSPDYGEKLFF.

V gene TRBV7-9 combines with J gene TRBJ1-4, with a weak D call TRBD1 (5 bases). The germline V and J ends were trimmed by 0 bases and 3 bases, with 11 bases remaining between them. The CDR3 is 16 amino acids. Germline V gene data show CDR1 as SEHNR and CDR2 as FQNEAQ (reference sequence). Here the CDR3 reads CASSLAGQLANEKLFF. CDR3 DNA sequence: TGTGCCAGCAGCTTAGCGGGGCAGCTGGCTAATGAAAAACTGTTTTTT.

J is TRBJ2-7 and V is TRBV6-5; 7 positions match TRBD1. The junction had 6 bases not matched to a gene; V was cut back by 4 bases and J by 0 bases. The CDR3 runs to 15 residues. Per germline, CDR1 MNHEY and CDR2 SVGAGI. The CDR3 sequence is CASSSQGEHSYEQYF. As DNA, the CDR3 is TGTGCCAGCAGTTCTCAGGGGGAGCACTCCTACGAGCAGTACTTC.

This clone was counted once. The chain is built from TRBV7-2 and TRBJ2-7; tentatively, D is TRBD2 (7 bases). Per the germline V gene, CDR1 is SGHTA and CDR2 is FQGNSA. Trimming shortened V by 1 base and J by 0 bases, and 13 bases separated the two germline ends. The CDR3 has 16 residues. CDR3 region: CASSLVSGGISYEQYF. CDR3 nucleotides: TGTGCCAGCAGCTTAGTATCGGGGGGCATCTCCTACGAGCAGTACTTC.

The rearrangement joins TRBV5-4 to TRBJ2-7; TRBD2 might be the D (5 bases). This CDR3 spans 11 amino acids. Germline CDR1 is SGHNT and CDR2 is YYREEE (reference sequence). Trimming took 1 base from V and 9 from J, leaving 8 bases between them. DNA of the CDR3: TGTGCCAGCAGCTTGAGTGGGAGGCAGTACTTC. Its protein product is CASSLSGRQYF.

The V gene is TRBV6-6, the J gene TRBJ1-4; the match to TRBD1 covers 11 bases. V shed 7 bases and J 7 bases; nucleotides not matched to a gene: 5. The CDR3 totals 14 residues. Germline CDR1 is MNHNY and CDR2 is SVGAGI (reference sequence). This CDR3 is CASTSGTGGEKLFF. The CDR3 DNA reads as TGTGCCAGCACCTCCGGGACAGGGGGTGAAAAACTGTTTTTT.

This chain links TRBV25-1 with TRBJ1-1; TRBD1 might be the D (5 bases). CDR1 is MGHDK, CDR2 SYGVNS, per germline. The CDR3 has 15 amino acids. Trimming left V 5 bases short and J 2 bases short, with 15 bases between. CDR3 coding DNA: TGTGCCAGCAGTAAAGCCGCCACAGGTAACACTGAAGCTTTCTTT. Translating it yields CASSKAATGNTEAFF. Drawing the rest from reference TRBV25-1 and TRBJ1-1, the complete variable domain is EADIYQTPRYLVIGTGKKITLECSQTMGHDKMYWYQQDPGMELHLIHYSYGVNSTEKGDLSSESTVSRIRTEHFPLTLESARPSHTSQYLCASSKAATGNTEAFFGQGTRLTVV.

Here the CDR3 reads CAIRTSGGDYNEQFF. CDR3 nucleotide sequence: TGTGCCATCAGGACTAGCGGGGGGGATTACAATGAGCAGTTCTTC. The chain recombines TRBV10-3 with TRBJ2-1, with 14 nucleotides matching TRBD2. The trim removed 6 bases at V and 4 bases at J, leaving 2 bases unmatched. The CDR3 is made up of 15 amino acids. Germline V gene sequence: CDR1 ENHRY, CDR2 SYGVKD.

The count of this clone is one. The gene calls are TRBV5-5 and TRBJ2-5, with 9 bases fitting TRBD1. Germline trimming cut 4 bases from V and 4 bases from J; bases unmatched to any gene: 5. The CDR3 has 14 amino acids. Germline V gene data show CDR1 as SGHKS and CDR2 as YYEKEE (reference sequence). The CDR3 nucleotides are TGTGCCAGCAGCGGGACAGGGATAAGAGAGACCCAGTACTTC. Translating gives CASSGTGIRETQYF. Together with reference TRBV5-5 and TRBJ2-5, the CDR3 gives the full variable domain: DAGVTQSPTHLIKTRGQQVTLRCSPISGHKSVSWYQQVLGQGPQFIFQYYEKEERGRGNFPDRFSARQFPNYSSELNVNALLLGDSALYLCASSGTGIRETQYFGPGTRLLVL.

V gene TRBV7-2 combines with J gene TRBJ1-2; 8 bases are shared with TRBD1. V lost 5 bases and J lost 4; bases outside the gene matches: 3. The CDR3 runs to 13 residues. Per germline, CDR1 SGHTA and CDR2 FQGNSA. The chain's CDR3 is CASSATGGYGYTF. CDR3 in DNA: TGTGCCAGCAGCGCCACAGGGGGCTATGGCTACACCTTC.

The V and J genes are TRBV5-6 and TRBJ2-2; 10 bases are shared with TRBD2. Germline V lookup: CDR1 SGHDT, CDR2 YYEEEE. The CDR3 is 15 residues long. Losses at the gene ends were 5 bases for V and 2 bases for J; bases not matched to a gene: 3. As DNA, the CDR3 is TGTGCCAGCAGTCCACTAGCGGGAAACACCGGGGAGCTGTTTTTT. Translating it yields CASSPLAGNTGELFF. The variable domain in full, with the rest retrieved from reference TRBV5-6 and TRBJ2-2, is DAGVTQSPTHLIKTRGQQVTLRCSPKSGHDTVSWYQQALGQGPQFIFQYYEEEERQRGNFPDRFSGHQFPNYSSELNVNALLLGDSALYLCASSPLAGNTGELFFGEGSRLTVL.